The rows below give T cell receptor beta chains drawn from one sample of a study of beta chain features in type 1 diabetes. The assay was immunoSEQ multiplex PCR, and TCRdb's table has in-frame clones only and misses some. The sample lists about 160,000 clones; 10% to 13% were seen once. The sequenced sample was central memory CD4+ T cells from blood. These receptors originate from a man aged 25-45 years with type 1 diabetes. Each CDR3 is given with its conserved first and last residue. A D gene is named only where the DNA matches it firmly. Clone size is given for some rows only: seen once, a few or many times, or a class if the clone is expanded.

V gene: TRBV9; J gene: TRBJ2-1; clone size: -; D gene: -; CDR3 DNA: TGTGCCAGCAGCATCTCCCAGACAGCGAATGAGCAGTTCTTC; CDR3 protein: CASSISQTANEQFF
V gene: TRBV5-4; J gene: TRBJ2-3; clone size: -; D gene: -; CDR3 DNA: TGTGCCAGCAGCTCAGCCTCTTCGGGTAGAGGAGATACGCAGTATTTT; CDR3 protein: CASSSASSGRGDTQYF
V gene: TRBV4-2; J gene: TRBJ2-3; clone size: once; D gene: -; CDR3 DNA: TGTGCCAGCAGCCAAGAGGGGCAGATTAGCACAGATACGCAGTATTTT; CDR3 protein: CASSQEGQISTDTQYF
V gene: TRBV5-4; J gene: TRBJ2-2; clone size: -; D gene: -; CDR3 DNA: TGTGCCAGCAGCTTGGGGGGCCCTACCCTCACCGGGGAGCTGTTTTTT; CDR3 protein: CASSLGGPTLTGELFF
V gene: TRBV18; J gene: TRBJ1-2; clone size: -; D gene: -; CDR3 DNA: TGTGCCAGCTCAGAGACAGTTAACTATGGCTACACCTTC; CDR3 protein: CASSETVNYGYTF
V gene: TRBV4-3; J gene: TRBJ2-3; clone size: few; D gene: -; CDR3 DNA: TGCGCCAGCAGCCAAGATTGGAAAGCGGTTTCCACAGATACGCAGTATTTT; CDR3 protein: CASSQDWKAVSTDTQYF
V gene: TRBV29-1; J gene: TRBJ2-3; clone size: few; D gene: TRBD2; CDR3 DNA: TGCAGCGTTAAAAGCGGGACCACAGATACGCAGTATTTT; CDR3 protein: CSVKSGTTDTQYF
V gene: TRBV4-2; J gene: TRBJ1-4; clone size: few; D gene: TRBD1; CDR3 DNA: TGTGCCAGCAGCCAAGGGGAAGGGGGCGCCGAAAAACTGTTTTTT; CDR3 protein: CASSQGEGGAEKLFF
V gene: TRBV19; J gene: TRBJ2-1; clone size: -; D gene: -; CDR3 DNA: TGTGCCAGTAGTGGTGTTAGCGCGTACTACTACAATGAGCAGTTCTTC; CDR3 protein: CASSGVSAYYYNEQFF
V gene: TRBV28; J gene: TRBJ1-1; clone size: -; D gene: -; CDR3 DNA: TGTGCCAGCAGTTTGGTTGGCACGAACACTGAAGCTTTCTTT; CDR3 protein: CASSLVGTNTEAFF
V gene: TRBV2; J gene: TRBJ2-5; clone size: few; D gene: -; CDR3 DNA: TGTGCCAGCAGTGAAGCGCTACAGGCAGAGACCCAGTACTTC; CDR3 protein: CASSEALQAETQYF
V gene: TRBV2; J gene: TRBJ2-1; clone size: few; D gene: -; CDR3 DNA: TGTGCCAGCAACCGGGAGCCCTACAATGAGCAGTTCTTC; CDR3 protein: CASNREPYNEQFF
V gene: TRBV2; J gene: TRBJ1-2; clone size: few; D gene: -; CDR3 DNA: TGTGCCAGCAGTGTCTCCCGACAGGCCTCAGTCTATGGCTACACCTTC; CDR3 protein: CASSVSRQASVYGYTF
V gene: TRBV15; J gene: TRBJ1-5; clone size: -; D gene: -; CDR3 DNA: TGTGCCACCAGCGCCAACAGTAATCAGCCCCAGCATTTT; CDR3 protein: CATSANSNQPQHF
V gene: TRBV5-1; J gene: TRBJ1-2; clone size: few; D gene: TRBD1; CDR3 DNA: TGCGCCAGCAGCCGGAATCCCGGCGGGACAGGGGAGGGCTACACCTTC; CDR3 protein: CASSRNPGGTGEGYTF
V gene: TRBV6-5; J gene: TRBJ2-3; clone size: few; D gene: -; CDR3 DNA: TGTGCCAGCAGTTACTCCGTGGGAGGCAACGGAGATACGCAGTATTTT; CDR3 protein: CASSYSVGGNGDTQYF
V gene: TRBV30; J gene: TRBJ2-1; clone size: -; D gene: -; CDR3 DNA: TGTGCCTGGAGTGTAACCCTCCAGGAGCAGTTCTTC; CDR3 protein: CAWSVTLQEQFF
V gene: TRBV18; J gene: TRBJ2-5; clone size: few; D gene: TRBD1; CDR3 DNA: TGTGCCAGCTCCCCGGGGACAGAAGAGACCCAGTACTTC; CDR3 protein: CASSPGTEETQYF
V gene: TRBV2; J gene: TRBJ2-2; clone size: -; D gene: TRBD2; CDR3 DNA: TGTGCCAGCAAGGGGGCTAGCGGGAGAAGCGCCGGGGAGCTGTTTTTT; CDR3 protein: CASKGASGRSAGELFF
V gene: TRBV18; J gene: TRBJ2-5; clone size: -; D gene: -; CDR3 DNA: TGTGCCAGCTTCACCACGGGATTCGAGACCCAGTACTTC; CDR3 protein: CASFTTGFETQYF
V gene: TRBV7-9; J gene: TRBJ1-4; clone size: -; D gene: -; CDR3 DNA: TGTGCCAGCAGGCGGACAGAGGAAAAACTGTTTTTT; CDR3 protein: CASRRTEEKLFF
V gene: TRBV18; J gene: TRBJ2-7; clone size: few; D gene: -; CDR3 DNA: TGTGCCAGCTCACCTGACGGGACCGGGGGCGAGCAGTACTTC; CDR3 protein: CASSPDGTGGEQYF
V gene: TRBV5-4; J gene: TRBJ2-7; clone size: few; D gene: TRBD2; CDR3 DNA: TGTGCCAGCAGCCCCGGACTAGCGGGAGGGTCCTCCGAGCAGTACTTC; CDR3 protein: CASSPGLAGGSSEQYF
V gene: TRBV29-1; J gene: TRBJ1-2; clone size: few; D gene: -; CDR3 DNA: TGCAGCGTTGAAGATCCACAGGGAAACTATGGCTACACCTTC; CDR3 protein: CSVEDPQGNYGYTF
V gene: TRBV10-2; J gene: TRBJ2-7; clone size: -; D gene: TRBD1; CDR3 DNA: TGCGCCATCTCCGGGACAGGGCCTGGCGAGCAGTACTTC; CDR3 protein: CAISGTGPGEQYF
V gene: TRBV9; J gene: TRBJ2-7; clone size: -; D gene: -; CDR3 DNA: TGTGCCAGCAGCGTAGGAGTCCCTACCGGGACACACTCCTACGAGCAGTACTTC; CDR3 protein: CASSVGVPTGTHSYEQYF
V gene: TRBV16; J gene: TRBJ2-7; clone size: -; D gene: -; CDR3 DNA: TGTGCCAGCAGCCAATCATCCTCCGAGCAGTACTTC; CDR3 protein: CASSQSSSEQYF
V gene: TRBV18; J gene: TRBJ2-1; clone size: -; D gene: TRBD2; CDR3 DNA: TGTGCCAGCTCACCGGGACTAGCGGGTAATGAGCAGTTCTTC; CDR3 protein: CASSPGLAGNEQFF
V gene: TRBV4-2; J gene: TRBJ2-3; clone size: few; D gene: TRBD2; CDR3 DNA: TGTGCCAGCAGCCAGGCGGTACGGGCGGGAGATGATACGCAGTATTTT; CDR3 protein: CASSQAVRAGDDTQYF
V gene: TRBV4-1; J gene: TRBJ2-7; clone size: -; D gene: TRBD1; CDR3 DNA: TGCGCCAGCAGCCAATTGAGACAGGGCCCCTACGAGCAGTACTTC; CDR3 protein: CASSQLRQGPYEQYF
V gene: TRBV4-3; J gene: TRBJ2-7; clone size: few; D gene: TRBD2; CDR3 DNA: TGCGCCAGCAGCCAAGAGACTAGCGGGAGGACTGTTACCTACGAGCAGTACTTC; CDR3 protein: CASSQETSGRTVTYEQYF
V gene: TRBV28; J gene: TRBJ2-7; clone size: -; D gene: -; CDR3 DNA: TGTGCCAGCAGCCGTACGGTCTACGAGCAGTACTTC; CDR3 protein: CASSRTVYEQYF
V gene: TRBV5-4; J gene: TRBJ2-2; clone size: -; D gene: -; CDR3 DNA: TGTGCCAGCAGCTTGTCTCTAGCGAACACCGGGGAGCTGTTTTTT; CDR3 protein: CASSLSLANTGELFF
V gene: TRBV7-2; J gene: TRBJ2-5; clone size: few; D gene: -; CDR3 DNA: TGTGCCAGCAGCTTAGGGGCGGGCCAAGAGACCCAGTACTTC; CDR3 protein: CASSLGAGQETQYF
V gene: TRBV4-1; J gene: TRBJ1-1; clone size: -; D gene: -; CDR3 DNA: TGCGCCAGCAGCCAAGTGGATATGGGGCTGGGAAACACTGAAGCTTTCTTT; CDR3 protein: CASSQVDMGLGNTEAFF
V gene: TRBV5-6; J gene: TRBJ2-1; clone size: -; D gene: TRBD2; CDR3 DNA: TGTGCCAGCAGCGATATAAGGGGACTAGCAGTCAATGAGCAGTTCTTC; CDR3 protein: CASSDIRGLAVNEQFF
V gene: TRBV18; J gene: TRBJ1-5; clone size: -; D gene: -; CDR3 DNA: TGTGCCAGCTCACCACCAGGCGGGAACGGCAATCAGCCCCAGCATTTT; CDR3 protein: CASSPPGGNGNQPQHF
V gene: TRBV23-1; J gene: TRBJ2-1; clone size: few; D gene: TRBD2; CDR3 DNA: TGCGCCAGCAGTCGACCTAGCGGGAGAGAAAGCTCCTACAATGAGCAGTTCTTC; CDR3 protein: CASSRPSGRESSYNEQFF
V gene: TRBV19; J gene: TRBJ2-5; clone size: few; D gene: -; CDR3 DNA: TGTGCCAGTAGACAGAGCGGCGAGACCCAGTACTTC; CDR3 protein: CASRQSGETQYF
V gene: TRBV9; J gene: TRBJ2-1; clone size: -; D gene: TRBD2; CDR3 DNA: TGTGCCAGCAGCCAGCCCCGGGCGGGAGGCAGGCTGAAGGGATCCTACAATGAGCAGTTCTTC; CDR3 protein: CASSQPRAGGRLKGSYNEQFF
V gene: TRBV9; J gene: TRBJ2-5; clone size: few; D gene: -; CDR3 DNA: TGTGCCAGCAGCCCCGGGATCCAAGAGACCCAGTACTTC; CDR3 protein: CASSPGIQETQYF
V gene: TRBV10-3; J gene: TRBJ1-1; clone size: -; D gene: TRBD1; CDR3 DNA: TGTGCCATCAGTGAGCAGGGGGCCCCTGAAGCTTTCTTT; CDR3 protein: CAISEQGAPEAFF
V gene: TRBV30; J gene: TRBJ1-5; clone size: -; D gene: -; CDR3 DNA: TGTGCCTGGGGGGGGAGTAACAATCAGCCCCAGCATTTT; CDR3 protein: CAWGGSNNQPQHF
V gene: TRBV7-9; J gene: TRBJ1-5; clone size: few; D gene: -; CDR3 DNA: TGTGCCAGCAGCCGCGGCGAGAATCAGCCCCAGCATTTT; CDR3 protein: CASSRGENQPQHF
V gene: TRBV28; J gene: TRBJ1-1; clone size: few; D gene: TRBD1; CDR3 DNA: TGTGCCAGCAGTTCACAGGGGGCCACTGAAGCTTTCTTT; CDR3 protein: CASSSQGATEAFF
V gene: TRBV28; J gene: TRBJ2-7; clone size: few; D gene: TRBD1; CDR3 DNA: TGTGCCAGCAGCGACAGGGCCCCCTACGAGCAGTACTTC; CDR3 protein: CASSDRAPYEQYF
V gene: TRBV18; J gene: TRBJ2-1; clone size: -; D gene: -; CDR3 DNA: TGTGCCAGCAGCGGATACGCCCCCCCCTACAATGAGCAGTTCTTC; CDR3 protein: CASSGYAPPYNEQFF
V gene: TRBV30; J gene: TRBJ1-1; clone size: few; D gene: -; CDR3 DNA: TGTGCCTGGAGTCGGGGAATCGGGACTGAAGCTTTCTTT; CDR3 protein: CAWSRGIGTEAFF
V gene: TRBV6-6; J gene: TRBJ2-3; clone size: few; D gene: -; CDR3 DNA: TGTGCCAGCAGTCACGGCGGAGCACTTGCACCAGATACGCAGTATTTT; CDR3 protein: CASSHGGALAPDTQYF
V gene: TRBV5-1; J gene: TRBJ2-1; clone size: few; D gene: TRBD2; CDR3 DNA: TGCGCCAGCAGTGACCGAGCGGGGGGAGCTAATTACAATGAGCAGTTCTTC; CDR3 protein: CASSDRAGGANYNEQFF
V gene: TRBV27; J gene: TRBJ2-3; clone size: few; D gene: -; CDR3 DNA: TGTGCCAGCAGCCGGAGCACAGATACGCAGTATTTT; CDR3 protein: CASSRSTDTQYF
V gene: TRBV19; J gene: TRBJ1-2; clone size: few; D gene: -; CDR3 DNA: TGTGCCAGTAGGAATGGGGGGAACTATGGCTACACCTTC; CDR3 protein: CASRNGGNYGYTF
V gene: TRBV18; J gene: TRBJ2-7; clone size: few; D gene: -; CDR3 DNA: TGTGCCAGCTCACCAGACTTATACGAGCAGTACTTC; CDR3 protein: CASSPDLYEQYF
V gene: TRBV5-4; J gene: TRBJ2-3; clone size: few; D gene: -; CDR3 DNA: TGTGCCAGCAGCTTGCCCGGCGATGGGCTCGATACGCAGTATTTT; CDR3 protein: CASSLPGDGLDTQYF
V gene: TRBV7-9; J gene: TRBJ2-7; clone size: few; D gene: -; CDR3 DNA: TGTGCCAGCAGCCTCGACAGACCGAGCTCCTACGAGCAGTACTTC; CDR3 protein: CASSLDRPSSYEQYF
V gene: TRBV4-1; J gene: TRBJ1-1; clone size: -; D gene: -; CDR3 DNA: TGCGCCAGCAGCCAAGATGGGCACCCGGAGGACACTGAAGCTTTCTTT; CDR3 protein: CASSQDGHPEDTEAFF
V gene: TRBV28; J gene: TRBJ1-1; clone size: -; D gene: -; CDR3 DNA: TGTGCCAGCAGTTGGTCGGGCACTGAAGCTTTCTTT; CDR3 protein: CASSWSGTEAFF
V gene: TRBV7-3; J gene: TRBJ1-2; clone size: -; D gene: -; CDR3 DNA: TGTGCCAGCAGCTTAAATCCAGGCTATGGCTACACCTTC; CDR3 protein: CASSLNPGYGYTF
V gene: TRBV5-4; J gene: TRBJ2-7; clone size: -; D gene: TRBD1; CDR3 DNA: TGTGCCAGCAGCCACTCTCCGGACAGGGACAACTACGAGCAGTACTTC; CDR3 protein: CASSHSPDRDNYEQYF